The 6 T cell receptor beta chains reported below all come from one sample, sequenced in a study of CD8 T cells in ankylosing spondylitis. General study findings and limits: Characteristic, it appeared, of ankylosing spondylitis blood was a TCR beta motif of 7 or 8 highly homologous variants.

These receptors have no known antigen. TCRdb reprocessed the 5' RACE reads with MiXCR, giving one entry per CDR3 protein. This sample carries hundreds of thousands of distinct CDR3 sequences, more than 9.5% of them seen once, and the ten largest clones take approximately 7%. The material sequenced was blood, either unsorted or a sorted T cell fraction (not recorded which). These TCRs come from a male donor with ankylosing spondylitis.

This clonotype occurred a few times. This CDR3 reads CASSYAGYGDTQYF. CDR3 bases: TGTGCCAGCAGTTATGCAGGTTACGGTGATACGCAGTATTTT. V and J are TRBV6-5 and TRBJ2-3; D gene unclear. There are 14 residues in the CDR3. The V gene's germline CDR1 is MNHEY and CDR2 SVGAGI. V lost 3 bases to trimming and J lost 6 bases, with 13 bases between them.

This clonotype was counted at least ten times. The rearrangement joins TRBV5-1 to TRBJ1-1; D gene unclear. The CDR3 covers 15 residues. V lost 4 bases and J lost 1, with 14 bases in between. The germline gives CDR1 SGHRS, CDR2 YFSETQ. The CDR3 is CASSLLGEGNTEAFF. For the CDR3, the DNA is TGCGCCAGCAGCCTATTAGGAGAAGGGAACACTGAAGCTTTCTTT. The full variable domain, in which reference TRBV5-1 and TRBJ1-1 provide the parts outside the CDR3, is KAGVTQTPRYLIKTRGQQVTLSCSPISGHRSVSWYQQTPGQGLQFLFEYFSETQRNKGNFPGRFSGRQFSNSRSEMNVSTLELGDSALYLCASSLLGEGNTEAFFGQGTRLTVV.

This clonotype was counted only a few times. V is TRBV29-1 and J is TRBJ1-2; D unresolved. With 6 bases removed from V and 6 bases from J, the gap between germline ends came to 14 bases. This CDR3 has 12 residues. Germline values: CDR1 SQVTM, CDR2 ANQGSEA. Written as DNA, the CDR3 is TGCAGCGTGAAAGCGGCGGACCATGGCTACACCTTC. Translation gives CSVKAADHGYTF.

This clonotype showed up just a few times. The chain's CDR3 is CSARDRGSPLHF. CDR3 DNA sequence: TGCAGTGCCCGGGACAGGGGATCACCCCTCCACTTT. J is TRBJ1-6 and V is TRBV20-1; 10 bases line up with TRBD1. V lost 6 bases and J lost 10; bases outside the gene matches: 3. The CDR3 has 12 residues. Germline lookup yields CDR1 DFQATT and CDR2 SNEGSKA (reference sequence).

This clonotype came up many times. The V and J genes are TRBV5-1 and TRBJ1-6; the D gene is possibly TRBD1 (5 bases). The V end lost 3 bases, the J end lost 7 bases, and 8 bases lay between the germline ends. The CDR3 totals 13 residues. CDR1 and CDR2 from the germline V gene are SGHRS and YFSETQ. The CDR3 loop is CASSSGTNSPLHF. DNA of the CDR3: TGCGCCAGCAGCTCGGGGACCAATTCACCCCTCCACTTT.

V and J are TRBV18 and TRBJ1-5; D is ambiguous. The V and J ends lost 3 bases and 2 bases respectively, with 14 bases between them. The CDR3 is 16 residues long. CDR1 KGHSH and CDR2 LQKENI come from the germline V gene. CDR3 region: CASSPTRGGGNQPQHF. DNA for the CDR3: TGTGCCAGCTCACCCACGAGAGGAGGAGGCAATCAGCCCCAGCATTTT.